The 30 T cell receptor beta chains reported below all come from one sample, sequenced in a study of cytomegalovirus exposure and HLA in healthy donors. PCR involved 60 Vbeta and 13 Jbeta primers. The assay was immunoSEQ multiplex PCR, and TCRdb's table has in-frame clones only and misses some. This sample has 20,000 to 30,000 clones, with 79% found just once. Sequencing was performed on PBMCs. These receptors came from a male donor in good health and CMV-seronegative.

This clone was observed a few times. V gene TRBV4-3 combines with J gene TRBJ1-3, with D possibly being TRBD1 (6 bases). Germline lookup yields CDR1 LGHNA and CDR2 YSLEER. V was shortened by 2 bases and J by 2 bases, with 19 bases between the two germline ends. The CDR3 runs to 18 residues. The DNA for the CDR3 is TGCGCCAGCAGCCAATACAGGGAAGGTATGGTCGCTGGAAACACCATATATTTT. The encoded protein is CASSQYREGMVAGNTIYF.

The rearrangement links TRBV11-2 to TRBJ1-5, with 7 bases fitting TRBD1. The CDR3 spans 14 residues. Trimming removed 5 bases from V and 2 bases from J; junction bases left unmatched: 3. Germline lookup yields CDR1 SGHAT and CDR2 FQNNGV. The CDR3 DNA reads TGTGCCAGCAGCCTTACAGGGGGCAATCAGCCCCAGCATTTT. Translation gives CASSLTGGNQPQHF.

CDR3 nucleotides: TGTGCCATCAGACAGGGTGGCGGCTACACCTTC. The encoded protein is CAIRQGGGYTF. The chain has TRBV10-3 and TRBJ1-2, with a possible D match to TRBD1 (6 bases). Trimming took 6 bases from V and 8 from J, leaving 10 bases between them. The V gene's germline CDR1 is ENHRY and CDR2 SYGVKD. This CDR3 contains 11 residues.

This clone was picked up one time. This chain joins TRBV19 and TRBJ1-5; TRBD1 agrees at 7 bases. The CDR3 has 13 amino acids. Trimming removed 4 bases from V and 7 bases from J; junction bases left unmatched: 4. The V gene's germline CDR1 is LNHDA and CDR2 SQIVND (reference sequence). The CDR3 DNA follows: TGTGCCAGTAGTACGACAGGGAGCCAGCCCCAGCATTTT. Protein sequence: CASSTTGSQPQHF.

This rearrangement joins TRBV27 to TRBJ2-3, with 11 bases lining up with TRBD2. The CDR3 sequence is 15 residues long. CDR1 and CDR2 (germline): MNHEY, SMNVEV (reference sequence). The CDR3 region is CAAGLAGGYTDTQYF. CDR3 nucleotide sequence: TGTGCTGCGGGGCTAGCGGGAGGATACACAGATACGCAGTATTTT.

The chain carries TRBV10-1 and TRBJ1-6; D unresolved. Germline V gene sequence: CDR1 WNHNN, CDR2 SYGVQD (reference sequence). V lost 8 bases and J lost 6, with 20 bases in between. This CDR3 is built from 16 residues. In nucleotides, the CDR3 is TGCGCCAGCCTTTTCAGAAATTCACCTTGTAATTCACCCCTCCACTTT. Protein sequence: CASLFRNSPCNSPLHF.

The chain combines TRBV7-2 with TRBJ2-1; 14 bases align to TRBD2. This CDR3 comprises 16 residues. CDR1 is SGHTA, CDR2 FQGNSA, per germline. The V and J ends lost 5 bases and 6 bases, in that order; junction bases with no gene match: 6. The CDR3 protein is CASSTWTSGGLNEQFF. The CDR3 DNA sequence: TGTGCCAGCAGCACTTGGACTAGCGGGGGGCTCAATGAGCAGTTCTTC.

This chain uses TRBV15 with TRBJ2-7; 9 bases line up with TRBD2. This CDR3 region has 14 residues. CDR1 and CDR2 from the germline V gene are LNHNV and YYDKDF (reference sequence). Trimming at V came to 3 bases and at J to 2 bases, leaving 2 bases not matched to a gene. CDR3 sequence: CATSRASGTYEQYF. The CDR3, as DNA: TGTGCCACCAGCAGGGCTAGCGGGACCTACGAGCAGTACTTC.

The chain is built from TRBV5-1 and TRBJ2-3, with D possibly matching TRBD2 (5 bases). In germline, CDR1 is SGHRS, CDR2 YFSETQ. The CDR3 totals 15 residues. V lost 4 bases, J lost 0 bases, and 12 bases lay in between. CDR3 DNA: TGCGCCAGCAGCCCCCCCGAGCGGAGCACAGATACGCAGTATTTT. It codes for CASSPPERSTDTQYF.

The chain uses TRBV30 and TRBJ2-5, with TRBD2 identical over 14 bases. CDR1 is GTSNPN and CDR2 is SVGIG in the germline V gene (reference sequence). Unmatched junction bases numbered 5, after V lost 4 bases and J lost 4 bases. The length of the CDR3 is 15 residues. CDR3 amino acids: CAWMTSGRAGETQYF. DNA of the CDR3: TGTGCCTGGATGACTAGCGGGAGGGCCGGAGAGACCCAGTACTTC. Drawing the rest from reference TRBV30 and TRBJ2-5, the complete variable domain is SQTIHQWPATLVQPVGSPLSLECTVEGTSNPNLYWYRQAAGRGLQLLFYSVGIGQISSEVPQNLSASRPQDRQFILSSKKLLLSDSGFYLCAWMTSGRAGETQYFGPGTRLLVL.

The V and J genes are TRBV30 and TRBJ2-2; weak D call: TRBD2 (5 bases). The CDR3 is 12 amino acids. CDR1 is GTSNPN and CDR2 is SVGIG in the germline V gene (reference sequence). V was trimmed by 7 bases and J by 3 bases, leaving 9 bases between them. CDR3 amino acids: CASRDHTGELFF. Here the CDR3 DNA reads TGTGCCTCCCGGGATCACACCGGGGAGCTGTTTTTT. Filled out from reference TRBV30 and TRBJ2-2, the complete variable domain reads SQTIHQWPATLVQPVGSPLSLECTVEGTSNPNLYWYRQAAGRGLQLLFYSVGIGQISSEVPQNLSASRPQDRQFILSSKKLLLSDSGFYLCASRDHTGELFFGEGSRLTVL.

This rearrangement joins TRBV6-6 to TRBJ1-5, with no clear D. CDR1 and CDR2 (germline): MNHNY, SVGAGI (reference sequence). The CDR3 contains 14 residues. V was shortened by 0 bases and J by 5 bases, with 8 bases between the two germline ends. The CDR3 spells CASSYSGGHQPQHF. CDR3 in DNA: TGTGCCAGCAGTTACTCAGGCGGTCATCAGCCCCAGCATTTT.

This clone was seen a handful of times. The chain uses TRBV29-1 and TRBJ2-3, with a weak D call TRBD1 (5 bases). The CDR3 sequence is 16 residues long. V gave up 0 bases and J gave up 2 bases, with 15 bases separating them. Germline V gene lookup returns CDR1 SQVTM and CDR2 ANQGSEA. CDR3: CSVEDQGLPHTDTQYF. CDR3 nucleotides: TGCAGCGTTGAAGATCAGGGTCTTCCCCACACAGATACGCAGTATTTT.

V gene TRBV4-1 combines with J gene TRBJ2-1, with 8 bases identical to TRBD2. The CDR3 length is 19 residues. Looked up from germline, CDR1 is MGHRA and CDR2 is YSYEKL. Germline trimming cut 0 bases from V and 0 bases from J; bases unmatched to any gene: 10. The CDR3 DNA sequence: TGCGCCAGCAGCCAAGATCGTAAGATCGGGACTAGCTCCTACAATGAGCAGTTCTTC. Its protein product is CASSQDRKIGTSSYNEQFF.

The rearrangement joins TRBV30 to TRBJ1-1; TRBD1 agrees at 7 bases. V gave up 4 bases and J gave up 3 bases; unmatched junction bases: 5. The CDR3 sequence is 13 residues long. Germline V CDR1 and CDR2: GTSNPN, SVGIG (reference sequence). CDR3 bases: TGTGCCTGGACTAAAGACAGGGACACTGAAGCTTTCTTT. Translated, it gives CAWTKDRDTEAFF.

This chain links TRBV4-2 with TRBJ2-2, with 7 positions matching TRBD2. There are 18 residues in the CDR3. V shed 4 bases, J shed 1 base, and the junction held 12 bases outside the gene matches. Germline V gene sequence: CDR1 LGHNA, CDR2 YNFKEQ. The CDR3 DNA reads as TGTGCCAGCAGCCTAGGCGTTACGGTAGCGGGGAACACCGGGGAGCTGTTTTTT. Its protein product is CASSLGVTVAGNTGELFF.

The rearrangement links TRBV19 to TRBJ2-7; 9 nucleotides align to TRBD1. The CDR3 is made up of 14 amino acids. With V trimmed by 2 bases and J by 3 bases, 2 bases remained unmatched. Per the germline V gene, CDR1 is LNHDA and CDR2 is SQIVND (reference sequence). The CDR3 spells CASSIRGQGYEQYF. CDR3 sequence (DNA): TGTGCCAGTAGTATACGGGGACAGGGCTACGAGCAGTACTTC. The full variable domain, completed using reference TRBV19 and TRBJ2-7, is DGGITQSPKYLFRKEGQNVTLSCEQNLNHDAMYWYRQDPGQGLRLIYYSQIVNDFQKGDIAEGYSVSREKKESFPLTVTSAQKNPTAFYLCASSIRGQGYEQYFGPGTRLTVT.

The chain links TRBV4-2 to TRBJ2-2, with 7 positions matching TRBD1. This CDR3 has 16 amino acids. The germline CDR1 and CDR2 sequences are LGHNA and YNFKEQ. V was pared by 0 bases and J by 5 bases, with 6 bases of the junction left unmatched. Here the CDR3 reads CASSQDRQGETGELFF. The CDR3, as DNA: TGTGCCAGCAGCCAAGATCGACAGGGCGAGACCGGGGAGCTGTTTTTT.

This clone was found once. The chain is built from TRBV5-8 and TRBJ2-1, with 10 bases aligning to TRBD2. Looked up from germline, CDR1 is SGHTS and CDR2 is YDEGEE. The CDR3 extends over 15 amino acids. Trimming removed 4 bases from V and 6 bases from J; junction bases left unmatched: 7. This chain's CDR3 is CASSPSGSLINEQFF. Here the CDR3 DNA reads TGTGCCAGCAGCCCTAGCGGGAGTCTTATCAATGAGCAGTTCTTC.

This clone was picked up a small number of times. The gene calls are TRBV5-1 and TRBJ2-6, with TRBD1 identical over 7 bases. Germline-derived CDR1 and CDR2 are SGHRS and YFSETQ. This CDR3 region has 14 residues. Trimming removed 8 bases from V and 3 bases from J; junction bases left unmatched: 5. For the CDR3, the DNA is TGCGCCAGTTCTACAGGGGTTGGGGCCAACGTCCTGACTTTC. This codes for CASSTGVGANVLTF. Full variable domain (missing parts from reference TRBV5-1 and TRBJ2-6): KAGVTQTPRYLIKTRGQQVTLSCSPISGHRSVSWYQQTPGQGLQFLFEYFSETQRNKGNFPGRFSGRQFSNSRSEMNVSTLELGDSALYLCASSTGVGANVLTFGAGSRLTVL.

This clone was counted a few times. The rearrangement uses TRBV18 and TRBJ1-1; perhaps TRBD1 as D (5 bases). Per the germline V gene, CDR1 is KGHSH and CDR2 is LQKENI. The V end lost 2 bases, the J end lost 1 base, and 8 bases lay between the germline ends. The length of the CDR3 is 14 residues. The CDR3: CASSPGDRNTEAFF. DNA of the CDR3: TGTGCCAGCTCACCAGGAGACAGGAACACTGAAGCTTTCTTT.

The chain combines TRBV11-2 with TRBJ2-1, with a possible D match to TRBD1 (6 bases). The V end was cut by 3 bases, the J end by 7 bases, with 10 bases between. Per germline, CDR1 SGHAT and CDR2 FQNNGV. There are 13 residues in the CDR3. CDR3 protein: CASSFTGTNEQFF. The CDR3 region has the DNA TGTGCCAGCAGCTTCACAGGGACGAATGAGCAGTTCTTC.

The chain joins TRBV7-6 to TRBJ2-5, with 9 bases matching TRBD1. V gave up 4 bases and J gave up 13 bases; unmatched junction bases: 4. The germline V gene has CDR1 SGHVS and CDR2 FNYEAQ. This CDR3 has 11 amino acids. The CDR3 region has the DNA TGTGCCAGCAGCTCGGGGACAGGGTTGTACTTC. Its protein is CASSSGTGLYF.

The chain carries TRBV5-6 and TRBJ2-7, with TRBD1 as a possible D gene (6 bases). CDR1 and CDR2 (germline): SGHDT, YYEEEE. This CDR3 contains 14 residues. Trimming took 0 bases from V and 2 from J, leaving 9 bases between them. The CDR3 loop is CASSLEQGPYEQYF. Here the CDR3 DNA reads TGTGCCAGCAGCTTGGAACAGGGACCCTACGAGCAGTACTTC.

CDR3 loop: CASSKSPDTQYF. CDR3 DNA sequence: TGTGCCAGCAGTAAAAGCCCCGATACGCAGTATTTT. The chain recombines TRBV7-2 with TRBJ2-3; no clear D gene. Germline V gene sequence: CDR1 SGHTA, CDR2 FQGNSA. This CDR3 has 12 amino acids. Deletions cut 6 bases from V and 6 bases from J, with 10 bases between.

The chain uses TRBV28 and TRBJ1-2; D remains unclear. Germline CDR1 and CDR2: MDHEN and SYDVKM. V lost 7 bases and J lost 8, with 23 bases in between. The CDR3 runs to 15 residues. The CDR3 region has the DNA TGTGCCAGCACCCACTGGTTCGGCCAGGAATACGGCTACACCTTC. This translates into CASTHWFGQEYGYTF.

This rearrangement joins TRBV9 to TRBJ2-5; 11 positions agree with TRBD2. The J call is doubtful: the DNA matches TRBJ2-7 better. Germline-derived CDR1 and CDR2 are SGDLS and YYNGEE. The CDR3 has 14 amino acids. The CDR3 coding sequence is TGTGCCAGCAGCGCGACTAGCGGGACCCACGAGCAGTACTTC. Residues: CASSATSGTHEQYF.

The V and J genes are TRBV9 and TRBJ1-4; 9 bases fit TRBD1. The CDR3 sequence is 15 residues long. Germline V gene sequence: CDR1 SGDLS, CDR2 YYNGEE. Trimming removed 4 bases from V and 8 bases from J; junction bases left unmatched: 9. CDR3 sequence reads: CASSRGVTGGEKLFF. CDR3 coding DNA: TGTGCCAGCAGCCGCGGGGTGACAGGGGGGGAAAAACTGTTTTTT.

The chain has TRBV7-7 and TRBJ2-5; a weak D match, TRBD2 (5 bases). Trimming left V 6 bases short and J 3 bases short, with 11 bases between. The CDR3 runs 13 residues. Per germline, CDR1 SSHAT and CDR2 FNYEAQ (reference sequence). DNA for the CDR3: TGTGCCAGCAGACGTGCCGGGGAAGAGACCCAGTACTTC. As protein: CASRRAGEETQYF.

V gene TRBV7-2 combines with J gene TRBJ2-2, with D possibly matching TRBD2 (6 bases). Germline assignment: CDR1 SGHTA and CDR2 FQGNSA. V lost 5 bases to trimming and J lost 5 bases, with 21 bases between them. The CDR3 is 17 residues long. CDR3 bases: TGTGCCAGCAGCCCCGGTGGGGGAGGATTATTTACCGGGGAGCTGTTTTTT. As protein: CASSPGGGGLFTGELFF.